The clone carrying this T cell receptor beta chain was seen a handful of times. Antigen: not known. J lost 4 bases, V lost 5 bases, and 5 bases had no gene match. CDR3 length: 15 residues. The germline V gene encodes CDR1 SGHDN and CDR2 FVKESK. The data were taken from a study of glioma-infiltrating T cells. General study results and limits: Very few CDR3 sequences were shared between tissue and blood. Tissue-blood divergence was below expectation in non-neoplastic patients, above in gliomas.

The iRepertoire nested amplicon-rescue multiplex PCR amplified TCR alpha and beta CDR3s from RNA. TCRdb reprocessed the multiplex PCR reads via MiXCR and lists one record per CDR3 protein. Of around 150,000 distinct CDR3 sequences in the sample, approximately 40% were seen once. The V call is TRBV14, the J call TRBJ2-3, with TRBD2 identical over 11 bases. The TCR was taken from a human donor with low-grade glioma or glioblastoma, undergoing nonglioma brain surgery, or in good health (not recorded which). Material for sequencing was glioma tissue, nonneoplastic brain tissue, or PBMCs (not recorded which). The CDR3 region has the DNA TGTGCCAGCAGCAGACTAGCGGGGTCTTCAGATACGCAGTATTTT. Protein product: CASSRLAGSSDTQYF.